This T cell receptor (beta chain) was sequenced in a study of blood T cell repertoires in COVID-19. The assay was immunoSEQ multiplex PCR, and TCRdb's table has in-frame clones only and misses some. The sample includes fewer than 140,000 clones, 60% to 80% seen only once; the top ten take 0.9%. Germline loops: CDR1 MNHEY, CDR2 SVGAGI. The V and J ends lost 5 bases and 4 bases, in that order; junction bases with no gene match: 3. There are 14 residues in the CDR3. This rearrangement joins TRBV6-5 to TRBJ1-4; 8 nucleotides match TRBD1. The source material was peripheral blood. The receptor's source is a human donor with acute or convalescent COVID-19. The donor label of this sample is uncertain. CDR3 sequence: CASSPQGGNEKLFF. The CDR3 bases are TGTGCCAGCAGTCCACAGGGGGGTAATGAAAAACTGTTTTTT.